This T cell receptor beta chain appears in the sequencing data of a study of shared clonotypes between healthy human individuals. V shed 6 bases, J shed 8 bases, and the junction held 15 bases outside the gene matches. CDR3 length: 16 residues. Germline CDR1 MDHEN, CDR2 SYDVKM. Within Nashville, Tennessee resided all donors, each a Caucasian adult. Division of CD4+ cells produced a CD45RA+ naive subset and a CD45RA-negative memory subset. Regarding this clone: As yet, its antigen is unknown.

Findings and limits, study-wide: Compared with memory subsets, naive subsets generally had larger estimated richness. It was observed that approximately 5% of naive CD4 clonotypes were shared across several donors.

Some clones are missing from TCRdb's copy, which holds only in-frame ones; the method was immunoSEQ multiplex PCR. The table includes 950,000 to 1,100,000 clones, about 75% detected once. This chain links TRBV28 with TRBJ1-2; 10 nucleotides match TRBD1. The clonotype originates from a man younger than 35 in good health. Source material: memory CD4+ T cells sorted from blood. Subset indicated: CD45RA-negative fraction. CDR3 DNA sequence: TGTGCCAGCAGCCTACTTCCCGGGACAGGGGAGATGGGCTACACCTTC. Translated, it gives CASSLLPGTGEMGYTF.